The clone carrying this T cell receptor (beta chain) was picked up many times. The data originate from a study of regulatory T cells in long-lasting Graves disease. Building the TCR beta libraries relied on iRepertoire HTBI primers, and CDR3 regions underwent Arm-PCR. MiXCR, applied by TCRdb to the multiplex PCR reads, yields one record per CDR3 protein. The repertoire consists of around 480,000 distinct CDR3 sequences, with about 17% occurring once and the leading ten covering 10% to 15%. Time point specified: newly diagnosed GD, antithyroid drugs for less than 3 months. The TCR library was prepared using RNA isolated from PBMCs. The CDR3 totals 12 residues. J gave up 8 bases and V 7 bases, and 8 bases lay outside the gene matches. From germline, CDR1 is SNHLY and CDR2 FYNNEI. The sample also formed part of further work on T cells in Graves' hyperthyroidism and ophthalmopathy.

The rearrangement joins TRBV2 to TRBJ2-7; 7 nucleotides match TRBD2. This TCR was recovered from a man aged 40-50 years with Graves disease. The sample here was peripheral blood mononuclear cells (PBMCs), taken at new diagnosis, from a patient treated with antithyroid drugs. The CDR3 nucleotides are TGTGCCAGCACCGGGGAGGGAGCGCAGCAGTACTTC. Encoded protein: CASTGEGAQQYF.